Following are 3 T cell receptor beta chains from one sample sequenced in a study of beta chain features in type 1 diabetes. Their antigens are not known. Findings and caveats of the study: Shorter TCRB CDR3s, moderately but significantly so, were found in Type 1 diabetes patients in all four CD4+ subsets.

Expressed TCRB transcripts were sequenced after all isolated RNA was converted to cDNA. Profiling relied on immunoSEQ multiplex PCR, and the TCRdb table lists in-frame clones only, not all of them. This table holds a few hundred thousand clones, roughly an eighth found once. Sequencing was done on a sample of naive CD4+ T cells from blood. The receptors come from a woman between 18 and 30 years old with type 1 diabetes.

The chain employs TRBV23-1 and TRBJ1-1, with TRBD1 matching 7 bases. TRBV23-1 is placed among ORFs of uncertain function. CDR3 size: 15 residues. V dropped 10 bases and J dropped 0; count of bases not matched to a gene: 11. The CDR3, as DNA: TGCGCCACCTACTACCCGGGACAGATGAACACTGAAGCTTTCTTT. It yields the protein CATYYPGQMNTEAFF.

This clone was seen more than once but under ten times. The chain carries TRBV18 and TRBJ2-5; D possibly corresponds to TRBD2 (5 bases). The V end was cut by 0 bases, the J end by 2 bases, with 10 bases between. The CDR3 is made up of 15 amino acids. CDR1 is KGHSH, CDR2 LQKENI, per germline. The CDR3 is CASSPPWRRQETQYF. In DNA, the CDR3 is TGTGCCAGCTCACCACCATGGAGGCGGCAAGAGACCCAGTACTTC.

This clone was seen more than once but under ten times. The gene calls are TRBV4-3 and TRBJ1-3; TRBD1 might be the D (5 bases). V lost 4 bases and J 0 bases, leaving 16 bases between the germline ends. Looked up from germline, CDR1 is LGHNA and CDR2 is YSLEER. This CDR3 has 17 amino acids. The CDR3 protein is CASSPEVRGYSGNTIYF. The DNA for the CDR3 is TGCGCCAGCAGCCCCGAGGTTCGGGGGTACTCTGGAAACACCATATATTTT.